The 19 T cell receptor beta chains reported below all come from one sample, sequenced in a study of beta chain features in type 1 diabetes. The study's findings and limits: Shortening of TCRB CDR3s, moderate but significant, appeared in all four CD4+ subsets of Type 1 diabetes patients.

Their antigen targets remain unknown. Every bit of the isolated RNA underwent reverse transcription, so sequencing read expressed TCRB transcripts. Using immunoSEQ multiplex PCR, the repertoire was profiled, and TCRdb retains in-frame clones only, with some absent. The repertoire has about 230,000 clones, around 15% of them found once; the top ten carry more than 0.075%. The sample was naive CD4+ T cells from blood. The receptors originated from a man younger than 45 with type 1 diabetes.

V gene TRBV5-1 combines with J gene TRBJ2-7; D uncertain. This CDR3 has 14 residues. Between the trimmed V and J ends, which lost 0 bases and 2 bases, there was a span of 9 bases. Germline loops: CDR1 SGHRS, CDR2 YFSETQ. CDR3 DNA: TGCGCCAGCAGCTTGGTGGTGGGAACCTACGAGCAGTACTTC. Protein product: CASSLVVGTYEQYF.

A few counts support this clone. The chain is built from TRBV18 and TRBJ2-1; D may correspond to TRBD1 or TRBD2 (5 bases each). V was clipped by 1 base and J by 2 bases, with 6 bases between them. CDR3 size: 14 residues. The germline CDR1 and CDR2 sequences are KGHSH and LQKENI. Here the CDR3 DNA reads TGTGCCAGCTCACCACGGGGACCCTACAATGAGCAGTTCTTC. This sequence encodes CASSPRGPYNEQFF.

This clone was observed a single time. The chain combines TRBV6-5 with TRBJ2-7; the D gene is possibly TRBD2 (5 bases). Germline loops: CDR1 MNHEY, CDR2 SVGAGI. The CDR3 extends over 13 amino acids. Trimming removed 5 bases at V and 3 bases at J, with 11 bases between. CDR3 DNA sequence: TGTGCCAGCAGTCCGACACGGGGCTACGAGCAGTACTTC. It yields the protein CASSPTRGYEQYF.

The chain recombines TRBV13 with TRBJ2-3; weak D call: TRBD2 (5 bases). V shed 5 bases and J shed 3 bases, with 15 bases lying between them. The CDR3 contains 15 residues. Germline V lookup: CDR1 PRHDT, CDR2 FYEKMQ (reference sequence). DNA for the CDR3: TGTGCCAGCAGCATGTCGGGTCGGGGAACAGATACGCAGTATTTT. Its translation: CASSMSGRGTDTQYF. The full variable domain, with the rest looked up from reference TRBV13 and TRBJ2-3, is AAGVIQSPRHLIKEKRETATLKCYPIPRHDTVYWYQQGPGQDPQFLISFYEKMQSDKGSIPDRFSAQQFSDYHSELNMSSLELGDSALYFCASSMSGRGTDTQYFGPGTRLTVL.

The V gene is TRBV11-2, the J gene TRBJ2-1; 8 nucleotides match TRBD2. Germline assignment: CDR1 SGHAT and CDR2 FQNNGV. V gave up 1 base and J gave up 2 bases; unmatched junction bases: 10. There are 18 residues in the CDR3. CDR3 sequence: CASSLGRLTSGPYNEQFF. The CDR3 region has the DNA TGTGCCAGCAGCTTAGGAAGGCTAACTAGCGGTCCCTACAATGAGCAGTTCTTC.

V is TRBV5-6 and J is TRBJ2-1; D ambiguous. Germline CDR1 SGHDT, CDR2 YYEEEE. The CDR3 loop spans 11 amino acids. With 1 base removed from V and 7 bases from J, the gap between germline ends came to 3 bases. CDR3 in amino acids: CASSLWNEQFF. Here the CDR3 DNA reads TGTGCCAGCAGCTTGTGGAATGAGCAGTTCTTC.

The rearrangement joins TRBV29-1 to TRBJ2-7; possibly TRBD1 or TRBD2 for D (6 bases each). Germline CDR1 and CDR2: SQVTM and ANQGSEA. The V end lost 7 bases, the J end lost 7 bases, and 20 bases lay between the germline ends. The CDR3 sequence is 13 residues long. The CDR3 region has the DNA TGCAGCGCCGGGACACGGGGGTTACGGGAGCAGTACTTC. Its translation: CSAGTRGLREQYF.

In its sample, this clone was seen a few times. CDR3 DNA sequence: TGTGCCAGCAGCTTAGGAGTTCAGGGAAGGGGATATGGCTACACCTTC. Translation: CASSLGVQGRGYGYTF. The V gene is TRBV7-9, the J gene TRBJ1-2, with D possibly matching TRBD1 (5 bases). Germline loops: CDR1 SEHNR, CDR2 FQNEAQ (reference sequence). The CDR3 consists of 16 residues. The V gene lost 1 base and the J gene lost 5 bases, with 17 bases spanning the gap. Together with reference TRBV7-9 and TRBJ1-2, the CDR3 gives the full variable domain: DTGVSQNPRHKITKRGQNVTFRCDPISEHNRLYWYRQTLGQGPEFLTYFQNEAQLEKSRLLSDRFSAERPKGSFSTLEIQRTEQGDSAMYLCASSLGVQGRGYGYTFGSGTRLTVV.

This clone appeared a few times. The chain combines TRBV15 with TRBJ2-1; 9 bases are shared with TRBD2. Germline V gives CDR1 LNHNV, CDR2 YYDKDF (reference sequence). With 3 bases clipped from V and 7 bases from J, the junction kept 4 bases outside the gene matches. The CDR3 covers 14 residues. This chain's CDR3 is CATSSTSGRNEQFF. In nucleotides, the CDR3 is TGTGCCACCAGCAGCACTAGCGGGCGTAATGAGCAGTTCTTC.

The chain recombines TRBV5-6 with TRBJ2-1; D might be TRBD1 (6 bases). The germline V gene has CDR1 SGHDT and CDR2 YYEEEE. The ends were cut back, 1 base at V and 3 bases at J, with 11 bases in the middle. The CDR3 consists of 15 residues. DNA for the CDR3: TGTGCCAGCAGCTTGTTAGGGGGAAACTACAATGAGCAGTTCTTC. It is translated as CASSLLGGNYNEQFF. Full variable domain (remainder filled in from reference TRBV5-6 and TRBJ2-1): DAGVTQSPTHLIKTRGQQVTLRCSPKSGHDTVSWYQQALGQGPQFIFQYYEEEERQRGNFPDRFSGHQFPNYSSELNVNALLLGDSALYLCASSLLGGNYNEQFFGPGTRLTVL.

Comments on this clone: The same CDR3 also results from other DNA sequences found in this sample. This rearrangement joins TRBV9 to TRBJ1-5; 9 bases fit TRBD1. CDR3 length equals 15 residues. Trimming cost V 0 bases and J 4 bases; bases outside gene matches: 2. Germline V gene data show CDR1 as SGDLS and CDR2 as YYNGEE. In DNA form, the CDR3 reads TGTGCCAGCAGCGTAGGGGGACAGGGAAATCAGCCCCAGCATTTT. Protein: CASSVGGQGNQPQHF.

This clone was seen a few times. This chain links TRBV27 with TRBJ2-1, with TRBD2 as a possible D gene (5 bases). Between the trimmed V and J ends, which lost 0 bases and 3 bases, there was a span of 9 bases. Germline V gene data show CDR1 as MNHEY and CDR2 as SMNVEV (reference sequence). The CDR3 is 15 amino acids. The CDR3 region is CASSLSRALYNEQFF. The CDR3 DNA is TGTGCCAGCAGTTTATCGCGGGCCCTCTACAATGAGCAGTTCTTC.

Only a few counts were recorded for this clone. CDR3 residues: CASSRDRVNEQFF. DNA of the CDR3: TGTGCCAGCAGCCGGGACAGGGTTAATGAGCAGTTCTTC. The chain is built from TRBV7-2 and TRBJ2-1; 9 bases map to TRBD1. There are 13 residues in the CDR3. V lost 5 bases, J lost 7 bases, and 3 bases stayed unmatched. From germline, CDR1 is SGHTA and CDR2 FQGNSA.

The chain is built from TRBV4-2 and TRBJ1-1; D is unresolved. Germline-derived CDR1 and CDR2 are LGHNA and YNFKEQ. Trimming pared 6 bases from V and 5 bases from J, leaving 19 bases between. The CDR3 spans 15 residues. In DNA form, the CDR3 reads TGTGCCAGCAGACCCTCAGTGGGGATGGATACTGAAGCTTTCTTT. Translating it yields CASRPSVGMDTEAFF.

In this sample, this clone turned up a few times. This chain uses TRBV29-1 with TRBJ1-2; D gene ambiguous. The CDR3 is 12 amino acids. The germline gives CDR1 SQVTM, CDR2 ANQGSEA. Trimming removed 1 base from V and 2 bases from J, with 5 bases in between. The CDR3 loop reads CSVEARNYGYTF. CDR3 nucleotide sequence: TGCAGCGTTGAAGCCAGGAACTATGGCTACACCTTC.

This clone was counted only a few times. This chain uses TRBV6-1 with TRBJ2-2, with 10 bases identical to TRBD1. Trimming removed 6 bases from V and 4 bases from J; junction bases left unmatched: 2. Germline-derived CDR1 and CDR2 are MNHNS and SASEGT. The CDR3 sequence is 14 residues long. CDR3 amino acids: CASRGTGVTGELFF. The CDR3, as DNA: TGTGCCAGCAGGGGGACAGGGGTCACCGGGGAGCTGTTTTTT.

In its sample, this clone was seen a few times. The chain recombines TRBV29-1 with TRBJ1-1; D not resolved. This CDR3 has 13 amino acids. Germline assignment: CDR1 SQVTM and CDR2 ANQGSEA. V lost 3 bases and J lost 3, with 11 bases in between. DNA of the CDR3: TGCAGCGTTGAGTACACGGAGGACACTGAAGCTTTCTTT. Protein: CSVEYTEDTEAFF.

This clone was observed a handful of times. The chain carries TRBV6-5 and TRBJ2-2; 7 bases fit TRBD1. CDR3 size: 14 residues. The trim removed 0 bases at V and 6 bases at J, leaving 1 base unmatched. Germline V gives CDR1 MNHEY, CDR2 SVGAGI. CDR3 bases: TGTGCCAGCAGTTACTCTGGGACAGCCGGGGAGCTGTTTTTT. Protein: CASSYSGTAGELFF.

J is TRBJ2-7 and V is TRBV2, with D hard to call. With 6 bases removed from V and 3 bases from J, the gap between germline ends came to 9 bases. The CDR3 runs to 12 residues. Germline V gene sequence: CDR1 SNHLY, CDR2 FYNNEI. Here the CDR3 reads CASRGSGYEQYF. The CDR3 DNA sequence: TGTGCCAGCAGGGGCTCCGGCTACGAGCAGTACTTC.